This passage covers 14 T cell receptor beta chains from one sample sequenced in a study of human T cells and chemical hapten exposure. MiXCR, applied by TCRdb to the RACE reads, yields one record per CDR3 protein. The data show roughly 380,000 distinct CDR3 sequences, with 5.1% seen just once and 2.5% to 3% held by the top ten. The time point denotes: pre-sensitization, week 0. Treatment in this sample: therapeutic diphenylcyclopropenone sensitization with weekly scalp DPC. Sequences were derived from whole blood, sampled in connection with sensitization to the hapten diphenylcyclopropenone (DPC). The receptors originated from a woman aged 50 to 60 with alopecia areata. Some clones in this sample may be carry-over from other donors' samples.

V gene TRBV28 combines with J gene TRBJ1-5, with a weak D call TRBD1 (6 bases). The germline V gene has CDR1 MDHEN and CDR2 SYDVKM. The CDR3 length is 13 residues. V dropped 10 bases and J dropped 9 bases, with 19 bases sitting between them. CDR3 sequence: CATTQGPRWPQHF. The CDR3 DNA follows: TGTGCCACCACTCAGGGGCCACGCTGGCCCCAGCATTTT.

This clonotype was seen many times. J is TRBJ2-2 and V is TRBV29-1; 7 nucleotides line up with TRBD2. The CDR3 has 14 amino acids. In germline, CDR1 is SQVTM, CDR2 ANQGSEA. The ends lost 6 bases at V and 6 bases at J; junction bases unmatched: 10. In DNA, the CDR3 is TGCAGCGTGCCGGGGGGAAGGGGAGCCGGGGAGCTGTTTTTT. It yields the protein CSVPGGRGAGELFF.

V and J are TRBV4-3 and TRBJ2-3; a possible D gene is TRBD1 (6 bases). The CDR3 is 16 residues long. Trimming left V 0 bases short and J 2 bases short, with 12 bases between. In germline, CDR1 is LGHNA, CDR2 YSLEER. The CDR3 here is CASSQEPRDNTDTQYF. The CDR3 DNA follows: TGCGCCAGCAGCCAAGAGCCCCGGGACAACACAGATACGCAGTATTTT.

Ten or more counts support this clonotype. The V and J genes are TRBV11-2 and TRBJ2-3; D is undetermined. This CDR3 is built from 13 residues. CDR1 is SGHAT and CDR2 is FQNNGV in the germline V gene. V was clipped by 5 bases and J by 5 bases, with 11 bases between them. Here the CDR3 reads CASSPDGQDTQYF. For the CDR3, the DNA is TGTGCCAGCAGCCCAGACGGTCAAGATACGCAGTATTTT.

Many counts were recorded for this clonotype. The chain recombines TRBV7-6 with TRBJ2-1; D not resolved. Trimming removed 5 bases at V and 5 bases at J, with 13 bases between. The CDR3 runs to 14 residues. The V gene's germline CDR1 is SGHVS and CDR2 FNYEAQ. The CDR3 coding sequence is TGTGCCAGCAGCCTCAGGACCCTTGACAATGAGCAGTTCTTC. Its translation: CASSLRTLDNEQFF.

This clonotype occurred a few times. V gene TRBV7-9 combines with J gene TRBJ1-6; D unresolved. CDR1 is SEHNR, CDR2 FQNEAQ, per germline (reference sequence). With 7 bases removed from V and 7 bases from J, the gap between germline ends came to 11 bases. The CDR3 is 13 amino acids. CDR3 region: CASKFEGNSPLHF. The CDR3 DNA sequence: TGTGCCAGCAAGTTCGAGGGAAATTCACCCCTCCACTTT.

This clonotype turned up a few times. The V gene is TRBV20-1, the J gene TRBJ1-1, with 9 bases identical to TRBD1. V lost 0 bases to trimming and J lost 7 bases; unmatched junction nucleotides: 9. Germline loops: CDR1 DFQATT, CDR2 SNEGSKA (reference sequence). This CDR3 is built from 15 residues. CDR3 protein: CSARDLGQGPYEAFF. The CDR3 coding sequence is TGCAGTGCTAGAGATCTGGGACAGGGACCGTATGAAGCTTTCTTT.

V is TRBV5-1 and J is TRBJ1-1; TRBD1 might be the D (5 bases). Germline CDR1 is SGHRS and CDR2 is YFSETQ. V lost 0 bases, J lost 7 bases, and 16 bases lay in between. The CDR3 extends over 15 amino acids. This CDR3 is CASSLDPAGPSEAFF. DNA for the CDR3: TGCGCCAGCAGCTTGGACCCTGCAGGGCCCAGTGAAGCTTTCTTT.

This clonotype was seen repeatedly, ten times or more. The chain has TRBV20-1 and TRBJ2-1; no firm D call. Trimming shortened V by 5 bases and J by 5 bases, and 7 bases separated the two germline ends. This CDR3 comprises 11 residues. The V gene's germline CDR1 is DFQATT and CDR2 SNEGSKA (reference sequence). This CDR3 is CSAERNNEQFF. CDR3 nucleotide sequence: TGCAGTGCTGAACGCAACAATGAGCAGTTCTTC.

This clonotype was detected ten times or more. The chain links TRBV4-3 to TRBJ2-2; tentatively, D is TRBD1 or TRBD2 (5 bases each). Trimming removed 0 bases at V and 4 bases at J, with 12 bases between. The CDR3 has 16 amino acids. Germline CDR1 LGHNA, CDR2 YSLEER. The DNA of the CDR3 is TGCGCCAGCAGCCAAGATCGGGGCGTCGGCACCGGGGAGCTGTTTTTT. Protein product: CASSQDRGVGTGELFF.

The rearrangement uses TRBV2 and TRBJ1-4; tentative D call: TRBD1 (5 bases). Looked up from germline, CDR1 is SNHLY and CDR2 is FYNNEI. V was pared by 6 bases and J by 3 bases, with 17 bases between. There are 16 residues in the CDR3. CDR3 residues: CASSARAGLANEKLFF. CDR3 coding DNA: TGTGCCAGCAGCGCCCGAGCGGGACTAGCTAATGAAAAACTGTTTTTT.

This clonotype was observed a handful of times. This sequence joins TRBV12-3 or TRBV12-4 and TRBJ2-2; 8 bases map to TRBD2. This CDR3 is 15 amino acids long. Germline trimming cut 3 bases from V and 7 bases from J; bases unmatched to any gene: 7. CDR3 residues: CASSFVAGGGGELFF. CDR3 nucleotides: TGTGCCAGCAGTTTTGTGGCGGGAGGCGGCGGGGAGCTGTTTTTT.

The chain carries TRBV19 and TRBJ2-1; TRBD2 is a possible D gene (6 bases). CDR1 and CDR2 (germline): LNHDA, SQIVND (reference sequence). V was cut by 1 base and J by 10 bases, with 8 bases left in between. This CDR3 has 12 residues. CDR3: CASSIAGEEQFF. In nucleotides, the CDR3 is TGTGCCAGTAGTATAGCGGGAGAGGAGCAGTTCTTC. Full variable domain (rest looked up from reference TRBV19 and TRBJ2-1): DGGITQSPKYLFRKEGQNVTLSCEQNLNHDAMYWYRQDPGQGLRLIYYSQIVNDFQKGDIAEGYSVSREKKESFPLTVTSAQKNPTAFYLCASSIAGEEQFFGPGTRLTVL.

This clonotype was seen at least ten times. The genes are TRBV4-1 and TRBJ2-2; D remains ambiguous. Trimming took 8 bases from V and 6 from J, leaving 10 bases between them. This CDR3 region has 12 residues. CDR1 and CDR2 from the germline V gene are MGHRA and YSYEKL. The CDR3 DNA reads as TGCGCCAGCCTCACCCCCGCCGGGGAGCTGTTTTTT. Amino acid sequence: CASLTPAGELFF.